One sample yielded the 25 T cell receptor beta chains listed below, sequenced in a study of cytomegalovirus exposure and HLA in healthy donors (dated 2017 in TCRdb). The protocol used for the library was the immunoSEQ multiplex PCR assay. A mixture of 60 forward primers for TCR Vbeta segments and 13 reverse primers for TCR Jbeta segments was used in the multiplex PCR. Drawn from immuneACCESS, this table holds only the in-frame rearrangements with V and J called that TCRdb kept. Clones are partly lost; checked studies trace under half to an unresolved V gene and leave the rest unexplained. The sample has about 94,000 clones on record, more than 75% of them singletons. Of the sample, around 0.76% is held by the ten largest clones. Sequences were obtained from PBMCs. The receptors were gathered from a woman aged 55-70 years in good health and CMV-seronegative.

The chain has TRBV10-3 and TRBJ2-1; 13 nucleotides match TRBD2. The germline CDR1 and CDR2 sequences are ENHRY and SYGVKD. V shed 6 bases, J shed 5 bases, and the junction held 4 bases outside the gene matches. The CDR3 extends over 15 amino acids. The CDR3, as DNA: TGTGCCATCAGCGCGACTAGCGGGGGGAACAATGAGCAGTTCTTC. Its translation is CAISATSGGNNEQFF.

In nucleotides, the CDR3 is TGTGCCAGCAGTTCCGGGACAGGGCAAGAGACCCAGTACTTC. This translates into CASSSGTGQETQYF. This sequence joins TRBV6-6 and TRBJ2-5, with 9 positions matching TRBD1. The CDR3 totals 14 residues. Germline assignment: CDR1 MNHNY and CDR2 SVGAGI (reference sequence). V lost 4 bases to trimming and J lost 2 bases; unmatched junction nucleotides: 2.

The V call is TRBV28, the J call TRBJ1-2, with D possibly TRBD1 on 5 matching bases. This CDR3 has 13 amino acids. Per germline, CDR1 MDHEN and CDR2 SYDVKM. V was pared by 6 bases and J by 4 bases, with 12 bases between. CDR3 amino acids: CASRAGGFYGYTF. The CDR3 bases are TGTGCCAGCAGGGCGGGGGGATTCTATGGCTACACCTTC.

This chain uses TRBV28 with TRBJ1-5; 9 bases align to TRBD1. This CDR3 is built from 15 residues. CDR1 is MDHEN, CDR2 SYDVKM, per germline. The trim removed 6 bases at V and 7 bases at J, leaving 10 bases unmatched. CDR3 bases: TGTGCCAGCAGGCCACAGGGGGCCCGGGGACAGCCCCAGCATTTT. The encoded protein is CASRPQGARGQPQHF.

The chain carries TRBV10-2 and TRBJ1-1; TRBD1 aligns across 8 bases. The CDR3 runs 14 residues. V lost 2 bases to trimming and J lost 9 bases; unmatched junction nucleotides: 8. Per germline, CDR1 WSHSY and CDR2 SAAADI. In DNA, the CDR3 is TGCGCCAGCAGTGAGCCGCACCGGGACAGGCAAGCTTTCTTT. Protein sequence: CASSEPHRDRQAFF.

The chain carries TRBV7-6 and TRBJ2-2; TRBD2 agrees at 10 bases. This CDR3 contains 15 residues. Per germline, CDR1 SGHVS and CDR2 FNYEAQ. The J segment lost 6 bases and the V segment lost 5 bases, leaving 6 bases of the junction unmatched. The DNA of the CDR3 is TGTGCCAGCAGCCCTCCTAGCGGGAGAGCCGGGGAGCTGTTTTTT. Encoded protein: CASSPPSGRAGELFF.

This clone came up once. The rearrangement links TRBV30 to TRBJ1-2; 9 nucleotides line up with TRBD1. V dropped 2 bases and J dropped 7; count of bases not matched to a gene: 5. The CDR3 extends over 13 amino acids. Germline-derived CDR1 and CDR2 are GTSNPN and SVGIG (reference sequence). This chain's CDR3 is CAWSWTGAFGYTF. The CDR3 DNA sequence: TGTGCCTGGAGTTGGACAGGGGCGTTTGGCTACACCTTC.

The chain uses TRBV29-1 and TRBJ2-5, with D possibly TRBD1 on 5 matching bases. The CDR3 length is 14 residues. The ends were cut back, 2 bases at V and 5 bases at J, with 15 bases in the middle. CDR1 SQVTM and CDR2 ANQGSEA come from the germline V gene. The CDR3 region has the DNA TGCAGCGTTGAACAGGGCAACAAAGGCGAGACCCAGTACTTC. It specifies CSVEQGNKGETQYF. The entire variable domain, with the rest obtained from reference TRBV29-1 and TRBJ2-5, is as follows: SAVISQKPSRDICQRGTSLTIQCQVDSQVTMMFWYRQQPGQSLTLIATANQGSEATYESGFVIDKFPISRPNLTFSTLTVSNMSPEDSSIYLCSVEQGNKGETQYFGPGTRLLVL.

This chain uses TRBV7-9 with TRBJ2-5; tentatively, D is TRBD2 (5 bases). Deletions cut 4 bases from V and 5 bases from J, with 11 bases between. The CDR3 is 13 residues long. CDR1 is SEHNR, CDR2 FQNEAQ, per germline (reference sequence). In nucleotides, the CDR3 is TGTGCCAGCAGCTCCTGGGGAGAGGAGACCCAGTACTTC. Translation gives CASSSWGEETQYF.

The chain carries TRBV9 and TRBJ2-1, with 8 bases lining up with TRBD2. The CDR3 has 15 amino acids. V lost 4 bases to trimming and J lost 1 base; unmatched junction nucleotides: 4. Germline loops: CDR1 SGDLS, CDR2 YYNGEE. For the CDR3, the DNA is TGTGCCAGCAGCCCTAGCGGGCCTTCCTACAATGAGCAGTTCTTC. Protein product: CASSPSGPSYNEQFF.

Comments on this clone: At one of its ends the junction is not consistent with the germline gene, which may arise from a read error. The V and J genes are TRBV5-6 and TRBJ2-1; a weak D match, TRBD1 (5 bases). Germline CDR1 is SGHDT and CDR2 is YYEEEE. The CDR3 covers 12 residues. As DNA, the CDR3 is TGTGCCAGCAGCTTGCTGGGGCTAGGAGAAGTCTTC. It yields the protein CASSLLGLGEVF.

The chain employs TRBV29-1 and TRBJ2-2, with D hard to call. This CDR3 has 14 amino acids. The germline V gene encodes CDR1 SQVTM and CDR2 ANQGSEA. V lost 4 bases and J 0 bases, leaving 9 bases between the germline ends. The CDR3 loop is CSVGSTANTGELFF. The CDR3 nucleotides are TGCAGCGTTGGTTCTACAGCGAACACCGGGGAGCTGTTTTTT.

The chain links TRBV6-5 to TRBJ2-7, with D tentatively TRBD1 (7 bases). CDR1 is MNHEY, CDR2 SVGAGI, per germline. Deletions cut 0 bases from V and 0 bases from J, with 12 bases between. The CDR3 length is 16 residues. CDR3 residues: CASSYSWQGGSYEQYF. In nucleotides, the CDR3 is TGTGCCAGCAGTTACTCCTGGCAGGGGGGCTCCTACGAGCAGTACTTC.

The DNA of the CDR3 is TGTGCCAGTAGCCGAGTTGCAACTAATGAAAAACTGTTTTTT. It specifies CASSRVATNEKLFF. This sequence joins TRBV19 and TRBJ1-4; D not resolved. CDR1 LNHDA and CDR2 SQIVND come from the germline V gene (reference sequence). V was trimmed by 6 bases and J by 0 bases, leaving 8 bases between them. This CDR3 is built from 14 residues.

The V and J genes are TRBV7-9 and TRBJ2-3; 8 nucleotides align to TRBD1. The CDR3 is made up of 15 amino acids. CDR1 is SEHNR, CDR2 FQNEAQ, per germline (reference sequence). Trimming took 4 bases from V and 2 from J; bases not matched to a gene: 5. CDR3: CASSSRGPTTDTQYF. The CDR3 DNA is TGTGCCAGCAGCTCCAGGGGGCCTACCACAGATACGCAGTATTTT.

This chain links TRBV6-1 with TRBJ2-7; TRBD1 matches at 7 bases. CDR3 length: 14 residues. Germline V lookup: CDR1 MNHNS, CDR2 SASEGT. J gave up 3 bases and V 7 bases, and 9 bases lay outside the gene matches. The CDR3: CASTRQGEGYEQYF. The CDR3 DNA reads as TGTGCCAGCACGAGACAGGGAGAGGGCTACGAGCAGTACTTC.

This clone is a singleton in its sample. This rearrangement joins TRBV28 to TRBJ2-2; D is unresolved. CDR1 is MDHEN and CDR2 is SYDVKM in the germline V gene. The V end was cut by 10 bases, the J end by 0 bases, with 9 bases between. The CDR3 loop spans 13 amino acids. CDR3 coding DNA: TGTGCCATCCCACAGACGAACACCGGGGAGCTGTTTTTT. Amino acid sequence: CAIPQTNTGELFF.

This chain uses TRBV5-6 with TRBJ2-2, with 9 bases that match TRBD1. The CDR3 consists of 16 residues. Germline V lookup: CDR1 SGHDT, CDR2 YYEEEE. The ends lost 4 bases at V and 7 bases at J; junction bases unmatched: 11. CDR3 DNA sequence: TGTGCCAGCAGCACTACCCCGGACAGGGGAAACGGGGAGCTGTTTTTT. Protein: CASSTTPDRGNGELFF.

The chain links TRBV9 to TRBJ2-1; TRBD2 matches at 10 bases. Per the germline V gene, CDR1 is SGDLS and CDR2 is YYNGEE. CDR3 size: 14 residues. The ends lost 3 bases at V and 5 bases at J; junction bases unmatched: 2. The CDR3 nucleotides read TGTGCCAGCAGCGCAGGACTAGCGGACAATGAGCAGTTCTTC. Translating gives CASSAGLADNEQFF.

The chain employs TRBV5-1 and TRBJ2-7; 7 bases are shared with TRBD1. Germline V gene sequence: CDR1 SGHRS, CDR2 YFSETQ. Trimming removed 5 bases from V and 3 bases from J; junction bases left unmatched: 14. The CDR3 totals 16 residues. CDR3 loop: CASSPAGKGANYEQYF. The CDR3 nucleotides are TGCGCCAGCAGTCCCGCCGGAAAGGGGGCTAACTACGAGCAGTACTTC.

The chain carries TRBV27 and TRBJ2-1; D gene uncertain. Germline CDR1 is MNHEY and CDR2 is SMNVEV (reference sequence). V dropped 3 bases and J dropped 6 bases, with 3 bases sitting between them. CDR3 length: 11 amino acids. CDR3 loop: CASSFINEQFF. The CDR3 region has the DNA TGTGCCAGCAGTTTTATCAATGAGCAGTTCTTC.

This clone was seen once. The gene calls are TRBV15 and TRBJ2-7; 13 bases match TRBD2. The CDR3 runs 16 residues. The V gene's germline CDR1 is LNHNV and CDR2 YYDKDF (reference sequence). V was clipped by 5 bases and J by 2 bases; unmatched bases: 6. The CDR3 nucleotides are TGTGCCACCAGCGGTGGGACTAGCGGGACCCCCTACGAGCAGTACTTC. Translated, it gives CATSGGTSGTPYEQYF.

V gene TRBV5-6 combines with J gene TRBJ1-2, with D tentatively TRBD1 (5 bases). Germline values: CDR1 SGHDT, CDR2 YYEEEE. This CDR3 spans 15 amino acids. V was shortened by 6 bases and J by 8 bases, with 23 bases between the two germline ends. The CDR3 spells CASTPKVGWRGGYTF. Here the CDR3 DNA reads TGTGCCAGCACCCCCAAGGTAGGCTGGCGGGGCGGCTACACCTTC.

This chain uses TRBV2 with TRBJ1-5; TRBD1 agrees at 7 bases. The CDR3 is 15 amino acids. V lost 6 bases, J lost 5 bases, and 10 bases stayed unmatched. Germline V gene data show CDR1 as SNHLY and CDR2 as FYNNEI. The CDR3 loop reads CASSRQGTGDQPQHF. In DNA form, the CDR3 reads TGTGCCAGCAGCCGACAGGGTACAGGGGATCAGCCCCAGCATTTT.

This clone was found a few times. J is TRBJ2-5 and V is TRBV19, with D maybe TRBD1 (6 bases). This CDR3 has 14 amino acids. Germline CDR1 is LNHDA and CDR2 is SQIVND (reference sequence). Trimming took off 5 bases at V and 5 bases at J, with 15 bases between the two ends. The CDR3 sequence is CASSRQGSRETQYF. The DNA of the CDR3 is TGTGCCAGTAGTCGTCAGGGGTCTCGTGAGACCCAGTACTTC.